The rows below give T cell receptor beta chains drawn from one sample of a study of OX40 agonist ivuxolimab in advanced cancers. TCRdb keeps only in-frame clones here, not all; method: immunoSEQ multiplex PCR. The sample consists of more than 55,000 clones, over 80% of them appearing once. The sample in question was CD4+ or CD8+ T cells sorted from blood, obtained in a trial of the OX40 agonist ivuxolimab. Receptors were obtained from an adult with an advanced solid tumor such as melanoma, head and neck, liver or kidney cancer. Both conserved end residues are trimmed from each CDR3. Fields, in order: J gene, clone size, V gene, CDR3 protein. Where a row states a size, it is once, few, many or the class of an expanded clone; other rows omit it.

j_call: TRBJ2-5; clone_size: -; v_call: TRBV28; cdr3_aa: ASSPYRGGETQY
j_call: TRBJ2-5; clone_size: once; v_call: TRBV2; cdr3_aa: ASGLADQAETQY
j_call: TRBJ1-1; clone_size: -; v_call: TRBV30; cdr3_aa: AWSTSWNTEAF
j_call: TRBJ1-1; clone_size: -; v_call: TRBV6-6; cdr3_aa: ASNLGTGMNTEAF
j_call: TRBJ2-6; clone_size: -; v_call: TRBV6-5; cdr3_aa: ASRDDRAGANVLT
j_call: TRBJ1-1; clone_size: -; v_call: TRBV5-1; cdr3_aa: ASSPGTGSMNTEAF
j_call: TRBJ2-5; clone_size: -; v_call: TRBV28; cdr3_aa: ASSLRREQY
j_call: TRBJ1-5; clone_size: few; v_call: TRBV7-8; cdr3_aa: ASSPLSGDQPQH
j_call: TRBJ1-5; clone_size: -; v_call: TRBV27; cdr3_aa: ASSLSGQGINQPQH
j_call: TRBJ2-2; clone_size: once; v_call: TRBV5-1; cdr3_aa: ASSLGRGLRLAGELF
j_call: TRBJ2-1; clone_size: -; v_call: TRBV4-1; cdr3_aa: ASRREGSNEQF
j_call: TRBJ1-5; clone_size: -; v_call: TRBV28; cdr3_aa: ASSYIGGYSNQPQH
j_call: TRBJ2-1; clone_size: -; v_call: TRBV6-1; cdr3_aa: ASSEAPGRRGYNEQF
j_call: TRBJ1-1; clone_size: once; v_call: TRBV9; cdr3_aa: ASSPGQMNTEAF
j_call: TRBJ2-7; clone_size: -; v_call: TRBV6-5; cdr3_aa: ASKETGAYEQY
j_call: TRBJ1-5; clone_size: -; v_call: TRBV6-5; cdr3_aa: ASSVQGISNQPQH
j_call: TRBJ1-3; clone_size: -; v_call: TRBV2; cdr3_aa: ASSTGPSGNTIY
j_call: TRBJ2-5; clone_size: -; v_call: TRBV5-1; cdr3_aa: ASSREASRSETQY
j_call: TRBJ2-2; clone_size: once; v_call: TRBV10-2; cdr3_aa: ASSGVRDTGELF
j_call: TRBJ2-1; clone_size: -; v_call: TRBV12-2; cdr3_aa: ASRRRTSGSYNEQF
j_call: TRBJ2-5; clone_size: -; v_call: TRBV19; cdr3_aa: ASKSTGDGKTQY
j_call: TRBJ2-7; clone_size: -; v_call: TRBV28; cdr3_aa: ASSPSGIGGGRTYEQY
j_call: TRBJ2-7; clone_size: -; v_call: TRBV30; cdr3_aa: AWGRGKREQY
j_call: TRBJ2-5; clone_size: -; v_call: TRBV2; cdr3_aa: ASRGLTPILGEQY
j_call: TRBJ1-1; clone_size: -; v_call: TRBV6-1; cdr3_aa: ASSDGRLQRAEAF
j_call: TRBJ2-1; clone_size: -; v_call: TRBV9; cdr3_aa: ASSVHVSGNEQF
j_call: TRBJ2-1; clone_size: -; v_call: TRBV5-4; cdr3_aa: ASSWSGAEQF
j_call: TRBJ2-3; clone_size: -; v_call: TRBV9; cdr3_aa: ASCRNPGTDTQY
j_call: TRBJ1-5; clone_size: -; v_call: TRBV19; cdr3_aa: ASSIYSPGGSNQPQH
j_call: TRBJ2-1; clone_size: -; v_call: TRBV6-4; cdr3_aa: ASSLEGAPYNEQF
j_call: TRBJ2-2; clone_size: -; v_call: TRBV15; cdr3_aa: ATSRGGGWAGELF
j_call: TRBJ1-1; clone_size: -; v_call: TRBV5-1; cdr3_aa: ASSLSLRTGSNTEAF
j_call: TRBJ2-7; clone_size: -; v_call: TRBV29-1; cdr3_aa: SVQPTGSYEQY
j_call: TRBJ1-4; clone_size: -; v_call: TRBV25-1; cdr3_aa: ASSDYRDEKLF
j_call: TRBJ1-5; clone_size: -; v_call: TRBV6-5; cdr3_aa: ASSYSGEQPQH
j_call: TRBJ1-2; clone_size: -; v_call: TRBV28; cdr3_aa: ASSSGTGTPGYT
j_call: TRBJ2-3; clone_size: -; v_call: TRBV5-1; cdr3_aa: ASSLARDTQY
j_call: TRBJ2-7; clone_size: -; v_call: TRBV30; cdr3_aa: AWSDPGTSGSREQY
j_call: TRBJ2-7; clone_size: -; v_call: TRBV2; cdr3_aa: ASSLGTGLYEQY
j_call: TRBJ1-4; clone_size: once; v_call: TRBV25-1; cdr3_aa: ATSTQAFNEKLF
j_call: TRBJ2-3; clone_size: -; v_call: TRBV5-6; cdr3_aa: ASSLVAVDTQY
j_call: TRBJ2-5; clone_size: -; v_call: TRBV5-1; cdr3_aa: ASSLGDWQETQY
j_call: TRBJ1-3; clone_size: -; v_call: TRBV28; cdr3_aa: ASGLNSGNTIY
j_call: TRBJ1-5; clone_size: -; v_call: TRBV27; cdr3_aa: ASSPQGQPQH
j_call: TRBJ2-7; clone_size: -; v_call: TRBV28; cdr3_aa: ASSSVGWVAGEQY
j_call: TRBJ2-7; clone_size: -; v_call: TRBV5-6; cdr3_aa: ASSSDRDTSYEQY
j_call: TRBJ1-4; clone_size: -; v_call: TRBV2; cdr3_aa: ATQVGWTNEKLF
j_call: TRBJ1-4; clone_size: few; v_call: TRBV2; cdr3_aa: ASSEARRNNEKLF
j_call: TRBJ2-7; clone_size: once; v_call: TRBV6-1; cdr3_aa: ASRRGTRPYEQY
j_call: TRBJ2-7; clone_size: -; v_call: TRBV15; cdr3_aa: ATGQGSYEQY
j_call: TRBJ1-5; clone_size: -; v_call: TRBV7-8; cdr3_aa: ASSLSNRGGNQPQH
j_call: TRBJ1-3; clone_size: -; v_call: TRBV4-1; cdr3_aa: ASSQGEGRAGNTIY
j_call: TRBJ1-2; clone_size: -; v_call: TRBV4-2; cdr3_aa: ASSHKVGASGGYGYT
j_call: TRBJ1-1; clone_size: -; v_call: TRBV4-1; cdr3_aa: ASSQEAGIGNTEAF
j_call: TRBJ2-1; clone_size: -; v_call: TRBV11-1; cdr3_aa: ASSLATSGAYNEQF
j_call: TRBJ1-2; clone_size: once; v_call: TRBV7-3; cdr3_aa: ASSLEGRLSGYT
j_call: TRBJ1-1; clone_size: -; v_call: TRBV28; cdr3_aa: ASSLWGQYTEAF